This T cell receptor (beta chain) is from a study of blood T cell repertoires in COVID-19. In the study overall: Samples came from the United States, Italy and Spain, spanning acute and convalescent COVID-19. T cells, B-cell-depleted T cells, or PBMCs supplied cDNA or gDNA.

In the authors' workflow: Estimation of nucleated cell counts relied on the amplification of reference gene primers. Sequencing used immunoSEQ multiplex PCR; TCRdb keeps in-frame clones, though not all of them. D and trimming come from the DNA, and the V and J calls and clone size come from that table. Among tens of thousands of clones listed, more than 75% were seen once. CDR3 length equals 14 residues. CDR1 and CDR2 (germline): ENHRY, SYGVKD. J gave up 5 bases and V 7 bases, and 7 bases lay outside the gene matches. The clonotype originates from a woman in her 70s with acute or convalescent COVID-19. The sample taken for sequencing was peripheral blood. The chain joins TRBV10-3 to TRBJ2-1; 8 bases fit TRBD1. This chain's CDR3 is CAITRGQGNNEQFF. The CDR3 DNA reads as TGTGCCATCACTAGAGGACAGGGTAACAATGAGCAGTTCTTC.